Below, 13 T cell receptor beta chains from the same sample are listed, as sequenced in a study of cytomegalovirus exposure and HLA in healthy donors. The PCR had 60 Vbeta and 13 Jbeta primers. The protocol was immunoSEQ multiplex PCR, while the TCRdb copy is restricted to in-frame clones and leaves out a portion. The table lists roughly 68,000 clones, roughly four fifths of them singletons. Sequenced sample: PBMCs. The receptors shown here come from a woman in her 30s in good health and CMV-seropositive.

This clone was seen only a few times. The chain carries TRBV5-4 and TRBJ2-1; no clear D. Looked up from germline, CDR1 is SGHNT and CDR2 is YYREEE (reference sequence). This CDR3 is built from 16 residues. The V gene lost 0 bases and the J gene lost 9 bases, with 19 bases spanning the gap. The CDR3 protein is CASSLAWSAAGPEQFF. The CDR3 bases are TGTGCCAGCAGCTTGGCCTGGTCGGCCGCAGGCCCTGAGCAGTTCTTC. Full variable domain (outside the CDR3, taken from reference TRBV5-4 and TRBJ2-1): ETGVTQSPTHLIKTRGQQVTLRCSSQSGHNTVSWYQQALGQGPQFIFQYYREEENGRGNFPPRFSGLQFPNYSSELNVNALELDDSALYLCASSLAWSAAGPEQFFGPGTRLTVL.

This clone was found a few times. The V and J genes are TRBV2 and TRBJ1-2, with 8 bases matching TRBD1. The V gene end was trimmed by 7 bases and the J gene end by 4 bases; junction bases not matched to a gene: 8. This CDR3 contains 14 residues. In germline, CDR1 is SNHLY, CDR2 FYNNEI. This chain's CDR3 is CASNTGGLGYGYTF. DNA of the CDR3: TGTGCCAGCAATACAGGGGGTTTGGGCTATGGCTACACCTTC.

This chain connects TRBV29-1 to TRBJ1-1, with 9 bases aligning to TRBD1. V gave up 5 bases and J gave up 3 bases; unmatched junction bases: 10. Germline V gene lookup returns CDR1 SQVTM and CDR2 ANQGSEA. CDR3 length: 15 amino acids. CDR3 in amino acids: CSVPSGTGIYTEAFF. The CDR3 DNA is TGCAGCGTTCCTTCCGGGACAGGGATTTACACTGAAGCTTTCTTT.

The chain combines TRBV7-2 with TRBJ2-5; 9 bases are shared with TRBD2. V lost 2 bases and J lost 5; bases outside the gene matches: 12. This CDR3 comprises 17 residues. Per the germline V gene, CDR1 is SGHTA and CDR2 is FQGNSA. CDR3 sequence: CASSLSRAGGSRETQYF. The CDR3 DNA sequence: TGTGCCAGCAGCTTATCTCGGGCGGGAGGGTCCCGCGAGACCCAGTACTTC.

V and J are TRBV9 and TRBJ1-2; unclear D gene. V gave up 3 bases and J gave up 4 bases, with 10 bases separating them. CDR1 and CDR2 (germline): SGDLS, YYNGEE. This CDR3 spans 13 amino acids. Here the CDR3 reads CASSGQVIYGYTF. The CDR3 DNA sequence: TGTGCCAGCAGCGGGCAGGTAATCTATGGCTACACCTTC.

The chain combines TRBV27 with TRBJ2-2; 8 nucleotides agree with TRBD1. This CDR3 comprises 15 residues. The V gene's germline CDR1 is MNHEY and CDR2 SMNVEV (reference sequence). The V and J ends lost 6 bases and 0 bases, in that order; junction bases with no gene match: 3. The CDR3 sequence is CASRRQGSNTGELFF. The CDR3 DNA sequence: TGTGCCAGCAGGCGACAGGGGTCGAACACCGGGGAGCTGTTTTTT.

This CDR3 reads CASSFQDGGEQYF. The CDR3, as DNA: TGTGCCAGCAGTTTCCAGGACGGAGGCGAGCAGTACTTC. The chain couples TRBV6-6 to TRBJ2-7; possibly TRBD2 for D (5 bases). From germline, CDR1 is MNHNY and CDR2 SVGAGI (reference sequence). V was clipped by 4 bases and J by 6 bases, with 13 bases between them. The CDR3 is 13 amino acids.

V is TRBV25-1 and J is TRBJ1-6, with no clear D. V was trimmed by 2 bases and J by 0 bases, leaving 11 bases between them. The CDR3 extends over 17 amino acids. CDR1 is MGHDK, CDR2 SYGVNS, per germline. As DNA, the CDR3 is TGTGCCAGCAGTGAACCTTCGCCCAGCTCCTATAATTCACCCCTCCACTTT. It specifies CASSEPSPSSYNSPLHF.

This clone occurred a few times. V gene TRBV7-2 combines with J gene TRBJ2-7, with unresolved D. Germline CDR1 is SGHTA and CDR2 is FQGNSA. Trimming removed 1 base from V and 3 bases from J, with 10 bases in between. The CDR3 spans 14 residues. CDR3 nucleotide sequence: TGTGCCAGCAGCTTAGGACCAGCGAACTACGAGCAGTACTTC. This encodes CASSLGPANYEQYF. Drawing the rest from reference TRBV7-2 and TRBJ2-7, the complete variable domain is GAGVSQSPSNKVTEKGKDVELRCDPISGHTALYWYRQSLGQGLEFLIYFQGNSAPDKSGLPSDRFSAERTGGSVSTLTIQRTQQEDSAVYLCASSLGPANYEQYFGPGTRLTVT.

This chain joins TRBV19 and TRBJ1-2, with TRBD1 matching 9 bases. The V gene end was trimmed by 3 bases and the J gene end by 2 bases; junction bases not matched to a gene: 7. Germline CDR1 is LNHDA and CDR2 is SQIVND (reference sequence). The CDR3 is 16 amino acids. As DNA, the CDR3 is TGTGCCAGTAGTATCGCCGGGACAGGGAGGAACTATGGCTACACCTTC. As protein: CASSIAGTGRNYGYTF.

The chain recombines TRBV7-9 with TRBJ1-1; TRBD1 matches 9 bases. The CDR3 sequence is 18 residues long. The trim removed 5 bases at V and 5 bases at J, leaving 18 bases unmatched. Germline values: CDR1 SEHNR, CDR2 FQNEAQ (reference sequence). The CDR3 sequence is CASSPGTGTLRANTEAFF. The CDR3 bases are TGTGCCAGCAGCCCCGGGACAGGGACCTTGCGAGCCAATACTGAAGCTTTCTTT.

J is TRBJ1-5 and V is TRBV7-2, with 9 positions matching TRBD1. V was clipped by 1 base and J by 4 bases; unmatched bases: 5. This CDR3 region has 16 residues. The V gene's germline CDR1 is SGHTA and CDR2 FQGNSA. The chain's CDR3 is CASSLVPGTGNQPQHF. The CDR3, as DNA: TGTGCCAGCAGCTTAGTCCCCGGGACAGGGAATCAGCCCCAGCATTTT.

This sequence joins TRBV13 and TRBJ2-2, with 7 bases identical to TRBD2. The germline CDR1 and CDR2 sequences are PRHDT and FYEKMQ (reference sequence). This CDR3 has 15 residues. With 3 bases clipped from V and 0 bases from J, the junction kept 1 base outside the gene matches. The CDR3 DNA sequence: TGTGCCAGCAGCTTTACTAGCGCGAACACCGGGGAGCTGTTTTTT. It is translated as CASSFTSANTGELFF.